The 21 T cell receptor beta chains given below trace back to one sample, sequenced in a study of T cell repertoires in cytomegalovirus infection (dated by TCRdb to about 2019). The run used an Illumina HiSeq 1500. TCRdb reprocessing: public reads trimmed at Q25 with fastp, clones called with MiXCR, in-frame beta chains kept. When rows share a CDR3 protein, they turn into one entry using the most common DNA and genes. The sample yields approximately 70,000 distinct CDR3 sequences; approximately 3.6% were counted once. Of the sample, around 22% falls within the top ten clones. Sequencing was carried out using PBMCs. These receptors all stem from a human donor in good health (CMV status not recorded). Some clones in this sample may be carry-over from other donors' samples.

This clonotype occurred many times. The chain couples TRBV7-2 to TRBJ1-2; TRBD1 might be the D (6 bases). Germline lookup yields CDR1 SGHTA and CDR2 FQGNSA. The V end lost 3 bases, the J end lost 7 bases, and 12 bases lay between the germline ends. The CDR3 is 13 amino acids. The CDR3 is CASSLDHRAGYTF. The CDR3 nucleotides are TGTGCCAGCAGCTTGGACCACAGGGCTGGCTACACCTTC.

In this sample, this clonotype turned up many times. This chain uses TRBV7-2 with TRBJ2-7; D uncertain. The CDR3 length is 12 residues. Germline lookup yields CDR1 SGHTA and CDR2 FQGNSA. The V end was cut by 5 bases, the J end by 4 bases, with 9 bases between. The CDR3 coding sequence is TGTGCCAGCAGCCTTAATGGTTACGAGCAGTACTTC. Translated: CASSLNGYEQYF. The full variable domain, in which reference TRBV7-2 and TRBJ2-7 provide the parts outside the CDR3, is GAGVSQSPSNKVTEKGKDVELRCDPISGHTALYWYRQSLGQGLEFLIYFQGNSAPDKSGLPSDRFSAERTGGSVSTLTIQRTQQEDSAVYLCASSLNGYEQYFGPGTRLTVT.

This clonotype occurred many times. V gene TRBV7-2 combines with J gene TRBJ2-7; maybe TRBD2 (6 bases). CDR1 is SGHTA and CDR2 is FQGNSA in the germline V gene. The CDR3 consists of 13 residues. V lost 5 bases and J 7 bases, leaving 15 bases between the germline ends. For the CDR3, the DNA is TGTGCCAGCAGCCCCGGCCGGGACTGGGAGCAGTACTTC. It yields the protein CASSPGRDWEQYF.

This clonotype was found many times. The gene calls are TRBV6-1 and TRBJ2-2; 7 bases agree with TRBD1. The CDR3 length is 15 residues. Trimming cost V 4 bases and J 1 base; bases outside gene matches: 3. Germline lookup yields CDR1 MNHNS and CDR2 SASEGT. This chain's CDR3 is CASSVRTGNTGELFF. The CDR3 region has the DNA TGTGCCAGCAGTGTCCGGACAGGGAACACCGGGGAGCTGTTTTTT.

This clonotype showed up many times. This chain joins TRBV12-3 or TRBV12-4 and TRBJ2-2, with 10 bases identical to TRBD2. The CDR3 runs 16 residues. The V segment lost 3 bases and the J segment 1 base; nucleotides outside the gene matches: 2. CDR3 DNA sequence: TGTGCCAGCAGTTTTTGGACTAGCGGGAACACCGGGGAGCTGTTTTTT. Encoded protein: CASSFWTSGNTGELFF.

This clonotype has at least ten counts. The V call is TRBV7-2, the J call TRBJ1-2; 9 bases match TRBD1. J was trimmed by 4 bases and V by 5 bases; bases with no gene match: 11. Germline CDR1 reads SGHTA; CDR2 reads FQGNSA. The CDR3 has 16 residues. This chain's CDR3 is CASSPEGTGSSYGYTF. The DNA of the CDR3 is TGTGCCAGCAGCCCGGAGGGGACAGGGTCCAGCTATGGCTACACCTTC.

The chain links TRBV7-2 to TRBJ2-7; D may be TRBD1 or TRBD2 (5 bases each). CDR1 and CDR2 from the germline V gene are SGHTA and FQGNSA. V dropped 6 bases and J dropped 2 bases, with 11 bases sitting between them. The CDR3 extends over 13 amino acids. CDR3 in DNA: TGTGCCAGCAGGAACGGGACGACCTACGAGCAGTACTTC. Protein: CASRNGTTYEQYF.

In this sample, this clonotype turned up many times. CDR3: CASSSQTGRLDTQYF. The DNA of the CDR3 is TGTGCCAGCAGCTCCCAGACAGGCCGGCTTGATACGCAGTATTTT. The chain uses TRBV7-2 and TRBJ2-3; a possible D gene is TRBD1 (6 bases). This CDR3 region has 15 residues. Trimming removed 4 bases from V and 6 bases from J, with 17 bases in between. Per the germline V gene, CDR1 is SGHTA and CDR2 is FQGNSA.

This clonotype was counted at least ten times. V is TRBV7-2 and J is TRBJ2-2, with 7 bases aligning to TRBD2. The CDR3 consists of 16 residues. Per germline, CDR1 SGHTA and CDR2 FQGNSA. Trimming took 5 bases from V and 3 from J; bases not matched to a gene: 9. The chain's CDR3 is CASSNVAGLYTGELFF. As DNA, the CDR3 is TGTGCCAGCAGCAATGTAGCGGGTCTGTACACCGGGGAGCTGTTTTTT.

This clonotype was counted ten times or more. This chain uses TRBV7-2 with TRBJ2-4, with D possibly matching TRBD1 (7 bases). Germline values: CDR1 SGHTA, CDR2 FQGNSA. V was cut by 5 bases and J by 1 base, with 15 bases left in between. The CDR3 consists of 16 residues. The CDR3 loop reads CASSRGGGQAKNIQYF. For the CDR3, the DNA is TGTGCCAGCAGCCGAGGAGGGGGCCAGGCCAAAAACATTCAGTACTTC.

At least ten counts were recorded for this clonotype. The V gene is TRBV7-2, the J gene TRBJ1-1; tentatively, D is TRBD1 (5 bases). Germline values: CDR1 SGHTA, CDR2 FQGNSA. Trimming stripped 2 bases from V and 8 bases from J, with 18 bases between. The CDR3 has 15 residues. CDR3 DNA sequence: TGTGCCAGCAGCTTAAACTGGAGGACGGGGGGGGAAGCTTTCTTT. Translated, it gives CASSLNWRTGGEAFF.

This clonotype was counted at least ten times. The rearrangement uses TRBV7-2 and TRBJ2-4; 8 nucleotides align to TRBD1. There are 14 residues in the CDR3. The ends lost 1 base at V and 8 bases at J; junction bases unmatched: 4. Looked up from germline, CDR1 is SGHTA and CDR2 is FQGNSA. As DNA, the CDR3 is TGTGCCAGCAGCTTAGGACAGGGGCGTGACATTCAGTACTTC. Residues: CASSLGQGRDIQYF.

This clonotype was detected many times. V and J are TRBV28 and TRBJ1-2; D call uncertain. Per the germline V gene, CDR1 is MDHEN and CDR2 is SYDVKM. This CDR3 comprises 10 residues. The V end lost 8 bases, the J end lost 4 bases, and 5 bases lay between the germline ends. This chain's CDR3 is CASGSYGYTF. For the CDR3, the DNA is TGTGCCAGCGGATCCTATGGCTACACCTTC.

This clonotype was seen many times. This chain uses TRBV7-8 with TRBJ2-3, with unresolved D. The V end was cut by 6 bases, the J end by 8 bases, with 12 bases between. In germline, CDR1 is SGHVS, CDR2 FQNEAQ. The CDR3 spans 12 residues. The CDR3 nucleotides read TGTGCCAGCAGTCGCGGCCCCGGTACGCAGTATTTT. This sequence encodes CASSRGPGTQYF.

This chain connects TRBV20-1 to TRBJ1-1; D is undetermined. The CDR3 extends over 11 amino acids. Trimming pared 1 base from V and 3 bases from J, leaving 3 bases between. Germline CDR1 reads DFQATT; CDR2 reads SNEGSKA (reference sequence). As DNA, the CDR3 is TGCAGTGCTAGAGTTTACACTGAAGCTTTCTTT. Amino acids: CSARVYTEAFF.

This clonotype was observed at least ten times. The chain uses TRBV5-6 and TRBJ2-5, with D perhaps matching TRBD2 (7 bases). CDR1 and CDR2 (germline): SGHDT, YYEEEE. V dropped 4 bases and J dropped 5 bases, with 18 bases sitting between them. CDR3 length: 15 residues. The CDR3 here is CASSELTGGFETQYF. The CDR3 DNA reads TGTGCCAGCAGCGAGCTGACGGGGGGCTTTGAGACCCAGTACTTC.

In this sample, this clonotype turned up many times. The chain has TRBV9 and TRBJ2-1, with D perhaps being TRBD1 or TRBD2 (5 bases each). V shed 4 bases and J shed 0 bases, with 11 bases lying between them. Germline assignment: CDR1 SGDLS and CDR2 YYNGEE. The length of the CDR3 is 15 residues. CDR3 region: CASSFGTASYNEQFF. CDR3 nucleotides: TGTGCCAGCAGCTTCGGGACCGCCTCCTACAATGAGCAGTTCTTC. The variable domain in full, with the rest retrieved from reference TRBV9 and TRBJ2-1, is DSGVTQTPKHLITATGQRVTLRCSPRSGDLSVYWYQQSLDQGLQFLIQYYNGEERAKGNILERFSAQQFPDLHSELNLSSLELGDSALYFCASSFGTASYNEQFFGPGTRLTVL.

This clonotype was seen many times. J is TRBJ2-2 and V is TRBV6-2 or TRBV6-3, with D unresolved. Trimming took 3 bases from V and 4 from J, leaving 6 bases between them. This CDR3 comprises 13 residues. The germline gives CDR1 MNHEY, CDR2 SVGEGT. For the CDR3, the DNA is TGTGCCAGCAGTTATGCGGTCACCGGGGAGCTGTTTTTT. It yields the protein CASSYAVTGELFF.

This clonotype has a count of ten or more. This chain links TRBV5-1 with TRBJ2-7, with D possibly TRBD1 on 6 matching bases. Germline CDR1 SGHRS, CDR2 YFSETQ. The CDR3 covers 13 residues. The ends were cut back, 3 bases at V and 3 bases at J, with 10 bases in the middle. CDR3 amino acids: CASSSGHNYEQYF. CDR3 coding DNA: TGCGCCAGCAGCTCGGGACATAACTACGAGCAGTACTTC.

This clonotype was seen repeatedly, ten times or more. This rearrangement joins TRBV7-2 to TRBJ2-7; 8 bases fit TRBD1. Germline assignment: CDR1 SGHTA and CDR2 FQGNSA. Losses at the gene ends were 4 bases for V and 7 bases for J; bases not matched to a gene: 9. This CDR3 is 14 amino acids long. CDR3 sequence: CASSSGQGLGEQYF. In DNA form, the CDR3 reads TGTGCCAGCAGCTCTGGACAGGGCCTGGGAGAGCAGTACTTC.

This clonotype showed up many times. This chain uses TRBV6-2 or TRBV6-3 with TRBJ2-2; weak D call: TRBD1 (6 bases). The germline V gene has CDR1 MNHEY and CDR2 SVGEGT. Trimming pared 4 bases from V and 5 bases from J, leaving 11 bases between. This CDR3 contains 14 residues. As DNA, the CDR3 is TGTGCCAGCAGTTGGACAGCTCTTACCGGGGAGCTGTTTTTT. Translation gives CASSWTALTGELFF.